A selection of T cell receptor beta chains follows, all from one sample in a study of Ad26.COV2.S vaccination and SARS-CoV-2 variants. The method was immunoSEQ multiplex PCR; TCRdb's version includes in-frame clones alone and lacks a portion of them. The profile shows 430,000 or so clones, more than 80% of them singletons. The source material was peripheral blood, sampled in a trial of Ad26.COV2.S vaccine versus placebo. These TCRs come from a person between 18 and 65 years old who received the Ad26.COV2.S COVID-19 vaccine or a placebo. Each CDR3 is given with its conserved first and last residue. A D gene is named only where the DNA matches it firmly. The size field is filled for only some rows; it gives once, few, many or a size class.

V: TRBV6-5
D: NA
size: NA
J: TRBJ1-2
DNA: TGTGCCAGCAGTTACTCCGCTGCCTATGGCTACACCTTC
CDR3: CASSYSAAYGYTF

V: TRBV30
D: NA
size: NA
J: TRBJ2-7
DNA: TGTGCCTGGGATAGGGGGTACGAGCAGTACTTC
CDR3: CAWDRGYEQYF

V: TRBV3-1/TRBV3-2
D: NA
size: NA
J: TRBJ2-2
DNA: TGTGCCAGCAGCCAAGATCCGGGAGTGGGCGGGGAGCTGTTTTTT
CDR3: CASSQDPGVGGELFF

V: TRBV6-5
D: NA
size: NA
J: TRBJ1-2
DNA: TGTGCCAGCAGTTACTCGAGGACCGCCCCTCTTTATGGCTACACCTTC
CDR3: CASSYSRTAPLYGYTF

V: TRBV7-9
D: NA
size: NA
J: TRBJ1-1
DNA: TGTGCCAGCAGCCCTGGGGGGTTCACTGAAGCTTTCTTT
CDR3: CASSPGGFTEAFF

V: TRBV24-1
D: NA
size: once
J: TRBJ2-7
DNA: TGTGCCACCAGTTCTGGCGGATCCCCCGAGCAGTACTTC
CDR3: CATSSGGSPEQYF

V: TRBV19
D: TRBD1
size: NA
J: TRBJ2-7
DNA: TGTGCCAGTAGTAGGACAGGGGGCTACGAGCAGTACTTC
CDR3: CASSRTGGYEQYF

V: TRBV29-1
D: TRBD2
size: NA
J: TRBJ2-7
DNA: TGCAGCGTTGAAGTGCCACTAGCGGGGTACGAGCAGTACTTC
CDR3: CSVEVPLAGYEQYF

V: TRBV27
D: NA
size: NA
J: TRBJ2-7
DNA: TGTGCCAGCAGTTTATTAAGGACTGACTACGAGCAGTACTTC
CDR3: CASSLLRTDYEQYF

V: TRBV5-1
D: NA
size: NA
J: TRBJ2-7
DNA: TGCGCCAGCAGCTTCGGTCCCGGGACGGACTCCTACGAGCAGTACTTC
CDR3: CASSFGPGTDSYEQYF

V: TRBV2
D: NA
size: NA
J: TRBJ1-1
DNA: TGTGCCAGCAGTCTTCAGATGAACACTGAAGCTTTCTTT
CDR3: CASSLQMNTEAFF

V: TRBV5-4
D: TRBD2
size: NA
J: TRBJ2-7
DNA: TGTGCCAGCAGCCTCGGGGGGGGCGCATCCTACGAGCAGTACTTC
CDR3: CASSLGGGASYEQYF

V: TRBV11-2
D: NA
size: NA
J: TRBJ2-7
DNA: TGTGCCAGCAGCTTAGAACTCGGGACCTCCTACGAGCAGTACTTC
CDR3: CASSLELGTSYEQYF

V: TRBV9
D: NA
size: NA
J: TRBJ2-1
DNA: TGTGCCAGCAGCGTAGCTTTAGCGGGGACAGCCTACAATGAGCAGTTCTTC
CDR3: CASSVALAGTAYNEQFF

V: TRBV4-1
D: TRBD1
size: once
J: TRBJ2-7
DNA: TGCGCCAGCAGCCTTTCCGGACAGGGGCTCTCCTACGAGCAGTACTTC
CDR3: CASSLSGQGLSYEQYF

V: TRBV5-4
D: TRBD1
size: NA
J: TRBJ1-1
DNA: TGTGCCAGCTATCCGGGACAGGGGAACACTGAAGCTTTCTTT
CDR3: CASYPGQGNTEAFF

V: TRBV5-1
D: NA
size: NA
J: TRBJ1-6
DNA: TGCGCCAGCAGCTCCGGACAGCTGGATTCACCCCTCCACTTT
CDR3: CASSSGQLDSPLHF